These 9 T cell receptor beta chains originate from one sample sequenced in a study of cytomegalovirus exposure and HLA in healthy donors. Profiled with immunoSEQ multiplex PCR; TCRdb holds only in-frame clones, not every one. The sample shows more than 95,000 clones, 85% to 90% of them seen only once. Sequenced sample: PBMCs. These receptor sequences come from a woman aged 18-35 years in good health and CMV-seronegative.

The chain recombines TRBV6-5 with TRBJ1-1; 7 bases are a match to TRBD1. Losses at the gene ends were 4 bases for V and 5 bases for J; bases not matched to a gene: 13. In germline, CDR1 is MNHEY, CDR2 SVGAGI. The length of the CDR3 is 16 residues. The CDR3 DNA is TGTGCCAGCAGTTCCAAGGGGGCGCCGGGGTCAACTGAAGCTTTCTTT. The encoded protein is CASSSKGAPGSTEAFF.

This clone came up a few times. This chain uses TRBV29-1 with TRBJ2-2, with TRBD2 identical over 7 bases. The CDR3 is 13 amino acids. Per the germline V gene, CDR1 is SQVTM and CDR2 is ANQGSEA. J was trimmed by 1 base and V by 5 bases; bases with no gene match: 1. This chain's CDR3 is CSVRGVNTGELFF. The CDR3 DNA reads as TGCAGCGTTCGGGGGGTGAACACCGGGGAGCTGTTTTTT.

This sequence joins TRBV5-1 and TRBJ2-1, with 12 bases fitting TRBD2. CDR1 and CDR2 (germline): SGHRS, YFSETQ. This CDR3 is built from 16 residues. J lost 5 bases, V lost 5 bases, and 8 bases had no gene match. CDR3 nucleotide sequence: TGCGCCAGCAGGTACGGCCTAGCGGGGGGGAACAATGAGCAGTTCTTC. Amino acid sequence: CASRYGLAGGNNEQFF. The variable domain in full, completed from reference TRBV5-1 and TRBJ2-1, reads KAGVTQTPRYLIKTRGQQVTLSCSPISGHRSVSWYQQTPGQGLQFLFEYFSETQRNKGNFPGRFSGRQFSNSRSEMNVSTLELGDSALYLCASRYGLAGGNNEQFFGPGTRLTVL.

This clone was seen just once. This chain uses TRBV9 with TRBJ1-5; the D gene is possibly TRBD1 (5 bases). This CDR3 comprises 14 residues. The V gene's germline CDR1 is SGDLS and CDR2 YYNGEE. Trimming took 3 bases from V and 1 from J, leaving 8 bases between them. The CDR3 DNA is TGTGCCAGCAGCGAGGGACTGAGCAATCAGCCCCAGCATTTT. Translated, it gives CASSEGLSNQPQHF.

The chain has TRBV5-1 and TRBJ2-1; 7 bases align to TRBD2. The germline V gene encodes CDR1 SGHRS and CDR2 YFSETQ. V shed 0 bases and J 2 bases; nucleotides not matched to a gene: 11. This CDR3 contains 18 residues. For the CDR3, the DNA is TGCGCCAGCAGCTTGGTGTCGCGCGGGGGAATCCCCTACAATGAGCAGTTCTTC. Protein product: CASSLVSRGGIPYNEQFF.

The count of this clone is one. The rearrangement joins TRBV7-6 to TRBJ2-2; 8 bases align to TRBD2. This CDR3 spans 16 amino acids. Germline-derived CDR1 and CDR2 are SGHVS and FNYEAQ. Trimming at V came to 7 bases and at J to 4 bases, leaving 11 bases not matched to a gene. Written as DNA, the CDR3 is TGTGCCAGCACCCCAGAGGCAGCGGGAGTCACCGGGGAGCTGTTTTTT. It translates to CASTPEAAGVTGELFF. Supplemented by reference TRBV7-6 and TRBJ2-2, the full variable domain reads GAGVSQSPRYKVTKRGQDVALRCDPISGHVSLYWYRQALGQGPEFLTYFNYEAQQDKSGLPNDRFSAERPEGSISTLTIQRTEQRDSAMYRCASTPEAAGVTGELFFGEGSRLTVL.

This clone occurred many times. The chain recombines TRBV27 with TRBJ1-2, with no clear D. V lost 1 base to trimming and J lost 8 bases, with 11 bases between them. This CDR3 is built from 13 residues. Germline assignment: CDR1 MNHEY and CDR2 SMNVEV (reference sequence). The CDR3 spells CASSLYGVGGYTF. The CDR3 region has the DNA TGTGCCAGCAGTTTATACGGGGTAGGAGGCTACACCTTC.

The CDR3 here is CASSPTDRVNPYNSPLHF. The CDR3 DNA is TGTGCCAGCAGCCCCACAGACAGAGTCAACCCCTATAATTCACCCCTCCACTTT. The rearrangement uses TRBV9 and TRBJ1-6, with a weak D call TRBD1 (5 bases). Germline V gene sequence: CDR1 SGDLS, CDR2 YYNGEE. V lost 4 bases and J 2 bases, leaving 19 bases between the germline ends. CDR3 length equals 18 residues. The entire variable domain, with the rest obtained from reference TRBV9 and TRBJ1-6, is as follows: DSGVTQTPKHLITATGQRVTLRCSPRSGDLSVYWYQQSLDQGLQFLIQYYNGEERAKGNILERFSAQQFPDLHSELNLSSLELGDSALYFCASSPTDRVNPYNSPLHFGNGTRLTVT.

This chain uses TRBV10-2 with TRBJ2-7; D call uncertain. The V and J ends lost 2 bases and 2 bases respectively, with 7 bases between them. CDR3 length equals 13 residues. CDR1 and CDR2 from the germline V gene are WSHSY and SAAADI. In DNA form, the CDR3 reads TGCGCCAGCAGTGAGGCGGTCCCCTACGAGCAGTACTTC. Translating gives CASSEAVPYEQYF.